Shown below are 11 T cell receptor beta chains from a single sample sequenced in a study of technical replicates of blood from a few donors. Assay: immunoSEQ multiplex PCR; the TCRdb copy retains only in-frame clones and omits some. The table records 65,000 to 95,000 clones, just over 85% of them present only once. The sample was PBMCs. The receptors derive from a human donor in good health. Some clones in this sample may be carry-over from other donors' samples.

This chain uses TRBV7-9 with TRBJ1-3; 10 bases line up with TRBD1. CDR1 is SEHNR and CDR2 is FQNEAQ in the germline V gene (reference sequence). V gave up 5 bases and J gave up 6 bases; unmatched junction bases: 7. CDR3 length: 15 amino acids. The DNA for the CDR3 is TGTGCCAGCAGCGTACTGACAGGGGGCGAAAACACCATATATTTT. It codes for CASSVLTGGENTIYF.

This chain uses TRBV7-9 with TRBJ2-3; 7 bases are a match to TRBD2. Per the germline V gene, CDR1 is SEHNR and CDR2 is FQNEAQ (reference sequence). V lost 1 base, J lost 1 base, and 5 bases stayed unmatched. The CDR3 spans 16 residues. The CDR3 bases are TGTGCCAGCAGCTTAGTGGCTAGCGGTCGCACAGATACGCAGTATTTT. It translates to CASSLVASGRTDTQYF.

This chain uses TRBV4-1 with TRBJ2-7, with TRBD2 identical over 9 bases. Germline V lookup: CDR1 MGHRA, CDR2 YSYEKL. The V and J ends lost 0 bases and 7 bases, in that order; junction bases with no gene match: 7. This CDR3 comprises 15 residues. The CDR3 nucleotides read TGCGCCAGCAGCCAAGATCCTGGGCTAGCGGGGGAGCAGTACTTC. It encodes CASSQDPGLAGEQYF.

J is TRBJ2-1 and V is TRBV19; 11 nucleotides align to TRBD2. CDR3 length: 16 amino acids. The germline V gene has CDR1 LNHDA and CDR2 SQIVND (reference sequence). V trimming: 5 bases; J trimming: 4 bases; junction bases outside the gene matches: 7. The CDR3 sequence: CASSELAGENYNEQFF. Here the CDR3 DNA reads TGTGCCAGTAGTGAACTAGCGGGAGAAAATTACAATGAGCAGTTCTTC.

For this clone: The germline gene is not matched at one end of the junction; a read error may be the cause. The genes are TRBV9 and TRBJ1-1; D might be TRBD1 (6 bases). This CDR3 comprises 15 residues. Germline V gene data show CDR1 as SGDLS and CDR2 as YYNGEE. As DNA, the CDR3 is TGTGCCAGCAGCCCGAGCACAGGGTCGACCACTGAAGCATTCTTT. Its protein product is CASSPSTGSTTEAFF.

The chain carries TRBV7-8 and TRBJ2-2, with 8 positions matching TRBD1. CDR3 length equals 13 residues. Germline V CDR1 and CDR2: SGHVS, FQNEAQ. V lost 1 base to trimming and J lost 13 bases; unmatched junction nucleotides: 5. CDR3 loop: CASSLDRGSGLFF. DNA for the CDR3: TGTGCCAGCAGCTTAGACAGGGGGAGCGGGCTGTTTTTT.

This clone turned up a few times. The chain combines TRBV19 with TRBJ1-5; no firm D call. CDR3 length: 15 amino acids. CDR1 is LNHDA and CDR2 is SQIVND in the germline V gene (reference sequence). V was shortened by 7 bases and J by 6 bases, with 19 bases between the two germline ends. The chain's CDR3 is CASTPARARGQPQHF. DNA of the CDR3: TGTGCCAGTACCCCCGCCAGAGCCCGAGGTCAGCCCCAGCATTTT.

The CDR3 sequence: CASTYAGTGVTGYQETQYF. The CDR3 bases are TGTGCCAGCACCTACGCCGGGACAGGGGTCACAGGGTACCAAGAGACCCAGTACTTC. The chain couples TRBV7-9 to TRBJ2-5; 10 nucleotides align to TRBD1. Trimming at V came to 7 bases and at J to 0 bases, leaving 17 bases not matched to a gene. The CDR3 is made up of 19 amino acids. Germline V gene sequence: CDR1 SEHNR, CDR2 FQNEAQ (reference sequence).

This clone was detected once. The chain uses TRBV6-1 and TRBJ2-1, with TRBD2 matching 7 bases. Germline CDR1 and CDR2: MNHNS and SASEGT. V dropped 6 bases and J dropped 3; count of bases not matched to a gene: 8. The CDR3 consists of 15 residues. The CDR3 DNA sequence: TGTGCCAGCAGGTCTAGCGGAGGAGGCTACAATGAGCAGTTCTTC. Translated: CASRSSGGGYNEQFF.

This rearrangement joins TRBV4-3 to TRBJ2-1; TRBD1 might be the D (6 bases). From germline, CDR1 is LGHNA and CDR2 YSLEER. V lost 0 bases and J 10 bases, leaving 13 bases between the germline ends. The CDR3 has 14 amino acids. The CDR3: CASSQDQGSREQFF. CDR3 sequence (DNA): TGCGCCAGCAGCCAAGATCAGGGGTCGCGGGAGCAGTTCTTC.

Here the CDR3 reads CASSPRLGPLETQYF. CDR3 bases: TGTGCCAGCAGCCCTCGACTAGGGCCCTTAGAGACCCAGTACTTC. V and J are TRBV7-3 and TRBJ2-5; D may be TRBD2 (6 bases). Deletions cut 5 bases from V and 4 bases from J, with 17 bases between. The germline V gene encodes CDR1 SGHTA and CDR2 FQGTGA. CDR3 size: 15 residues.